This TCR beta chain was found in a study of CD8+ T cells in alopecia areata. The overall study: Among treated patients, severity was scored by affected scalp area percentage. Study results and limitations: While tofacitinib was given, many expanded lesional clones persisted in scalp and blood.

Of note for this clone: Its antigen is unknown.

The CDR3 is made up of 15 amino acids. Germline CDR1 is SNHLY and CDR2 is FYNNEI. V was cut by 4 bases and J by 0 bases, with 11 bases left in between. Treatment denoted: oral pan-JAK inhibitor, 5-10 mg twice daily. Sequencing relied on a cDNA template that was reverse transcribed from extracted RNA. Profiling relied on immunoSEQ multiplex PCR, and the TCRdb table lists in-frame clones only, not all of them. Among about 200,000 clones, approximately 60% were seen once, and the ten largest hold over 3%. Sequences were derived from CD4+ T cells sorted from blood, sampled at week 4, from a patient treated with tofacitinib. This receptor was identified in a human donor with alopecia areata. This chain links TRBV2 with TRBJ2-3; D gene unclear. Written as DNA, the CDR3 is TGTGCCAGCAGTGTTCTTGGCCCGAGCACAGATACGCAGTATTTT. This sequence encodes CASSVLGPSTDTQYF.